One and the same sample provided the 29 T cell receptor beta chains below, sequenced in a study of T cell repertoires in cytomegalovirus infection. TCRdb reanalysed the reads using MiXCR and keeps one entry per CDR3 protein. The top ten clones hold roughly 20% of a sample with hundreds of thousands of distinct CDR3 sequences, 29% of them seen once. These receptors are not linked to any known antigen. The material sequenced was cultured PBMCs, taken from culture after CMV antigen stimulation. Source of these receptors: a human donor in good health (CMV status not recorded). Some clones in this sample may be carry-over from other donors' samples.

V is TRBV6-6 and J is TRBJ2-1; 9 nucleotides match TRBD2. Trimming cost V 5 bases and J 3 bases; bases outside gene matches: 8. Germline loops: CDR1 MNHNY, CDR2 SVGAGI (reference sequence). The CDR3 is 16 amino acids. The CDR3 coding sequence is TGTGCCAGCAGTAAACCCTTTAGCGGGAGCTACAATGAGCAGTTCTTC. Translating gives CASSKPFSGSYNEQFF.

The chain employs TRBV18 and TRBJ1-5, with D tentatively TRBD1 (6 bases). V shed 6 bases and J shed 7 bases, with 13 bases lying between them. The CDR3 has 13 amino acids. The germline V gene encodes CDR1 KGHSH and CDR2 LQKENI. The CDR3 DNA reads as TGTGCCAGCTCCCCAGGGGCGGTGCAGCCCCAGCATTTT. Translating gives CASSPGAVQPQHF.

The chain carries TRBV28 and TRBJ2-3; weak D call: TRBD2 (5 bases). This CDR3 is 14 amino acids long. From germline, CDR1 is MDHEN and CDR2 SYDVKM. V gave up 2 bases and J gave up 6 bases, with 12 bases separating them. The chain's CDR3 is CASSLRGSVDTQYF. DNA of the CDR3: TGTGCCAGCAGTTTACGAGGGAGTGTGGATACGCAGTATTTT. Full variable domain (rest looked up from reference TRBV28 and TRBJ2-3): DVKVTQSSRYLVKRTGEKVFLECVQDMDHENMFWYRQDPGLGLRLIYFSYDVKMKEKGDIPEGYSVSREKKERFSLILESASTNQTSMYLCASSLRGSVDTQYFGPGTRLTVL.

The rearrangement joins TRBV7-6 to TRBJ2-1, with 11 bases matching TRBD1. With V trimmed by 4 bases and J by 5 bases, 4 bases remained unmatched. The CDR3 loop spans 15 amino acids. Germline lookup yields CDR1 SGHVS and CDR2 FNYEAQ. CDR3 coding DNA: TGTGCCAGCAGCTCGGGACAGGGGGGCCACAATGAGCAGTTCTTC. Translated: CASSSGQGGHNEQFF.

This sequence joins TRBV28 and TRBJ1-2; 7 nucleotides match TRBD1. This CDR3 spans 14 amino acids. CDR1 MDHEN and CDR2 SYDVKM come from the germline V gene. V was clipped by 6 bases and J by 6 bases; unmatched bases: 10. The CDR3 protein is CASRLVGRGDGYTF. CDR3 DNA: TGTGCCAGCAGACTAGTGGGCAGGGGGGATGGCTACACCTTC.

V gene TRBV7-8 combines with J gene TRBJ2-7; 12 bases fit TRBD1. V was clipped by 5 bases and J by 2 bases; unmatched bases: 4. Germline values: CDR1 SGHVS, CDR2 FQNEAQ. The CDR3 consists of 15 residues. The CDR3 coding sequence is TGTGCCAGCAGCCCAGGGACAGGGGGCGCCTACGAGCAGTACTTC. Translating it yields CASSPGTGGAYEQYF.

The CDR3 here is CASSGGQLEQYF. CDR3 in DNA: TGTGCCAGCAGCGGAGGACAGCTGGAGCAGTACTTC. The chain joins TRBV7-4 to TRBJ2-7; a weak D match, TRBD1 (6 bases). Germline values: CDR1 SGHVT, CDR2 SQSDAQ. V lost 5 bases and J 7 bases, leaving 12 bases between the germline ends. This CDR3 is built from 12 residues.

This clonotype was counted a single time. A clone one base away is much larger, so this may be a read error. The chain employs TRBV7-6 and TRBJ2-6; D not certain. Trimming shortened V by 1 base and J by 2 bases, and 3 bases separated the two germline ends. CDR1 and CDR2 (germline): SGHVS, FNYEAQ. The CDR3 contains 14 residues. In nucleotides, the CDR3 is TGTGCCAGCAGCTTAGAGGCTGGGGCCAACGTCCTGACTTTC. It is translated as CASSLEAGANVLTF. The full variable domain, rest sourced from reference TRBV7-6 and TRBJ2-6, is GAGVSQSPRYKVTKRGQDVALRCDPISGHVSLYWYRQALGQGPEFLTYFNYEAQQDKSGLPNDRFSAERPEGSISTLTIQRTEQRDSAMYRCASSLEAGANVLTFGAGSRLTVL.

The chain has TRBV30 and TRBJ2-3; 10 nucleotides align to TRBD2. CDR3 length: 16 residues. The germline V gene has CDR1 GTSNPN and CDR2 SVGIG (reference sequence). The ends lost 0 bases at V and 2 bases at J; junction bases unmatched: 5. CDR3 nucleotides: TGTGCCTGGAGTGTACCAACTAGCGGGGCCACAGATACGCAGTATTTT. This gives the protein CAWSVPTSGATDTQYF.

The rearrangement joins TRBV11-2 to TRBJ1-4; D gene uncertain. Trimming removed 0 bases from V and 3 bases from J, with 11 bases in between. The CDR3 has 16 residues. Germline V gene data show CDR1 as SGHAT and CDR2 as FQNNGV. The CDR3: CASSLDRTKANEKLFF. The CDR3 DNA is TGTGCCAGCAGCTTAGACAGGACTAAAGCTAATGAAAAACTGTTTTTT.

The chain links TRBV27 to TRBJ2-1; 8 positions agree with TRBD1. The germline gives CDR1 MNHEY, CDR2 SMNVEV (reference sequence). This CDR3 is 18 amino acids long. With 3 bases clipped from V and 4 bases from J, the junction kept 14 bases outside the gene matches. The CDR3 DNA reads as TGTGCCAGCAGTTTGCAGGGGGCGCAGCGGAGAATATACAATGAGCAGTTCTTC. As protein: CASSLQGAQRRIYNEQFF.

This chain's CDR3 is CASSLLAWGGRNEQFF. Here the CDR3 DNA reads TGTGCCAGCAGCTTATTGGCGTGGGGAGGGAGAAATGAGCAGTTCTTC. This chain uses TRBV7-2 with TRBJ2-1; 7 bases are shared with TRBD2. The germline gives CDR1 SGHTA, CDR2 FQGNSA. This CDR3 spans 16 amino acids. V shed 2 bases, J shed 7 bases, and the junction held 11 bases outside the gene matches. Based on the CDR3 plus reference TRBV7-2 and TRBJ2-1, the full variable domain is GAGVSQSPSNKVTEKGKDVELRCDPISGHTALYWYRQSLGQGLEFLIYFQGNSAPDKSGLPSDRFSAERTGGSVSTLTIQRTQQEDSAVYLCASSLLAWGGRNEQFFGPGTRLTVL.

The chain has TRBV5-5 and TRBJ2-7; no clear D gene. The CDR3 loop spans 15 amino acids. V shed 1 base and J shed 1 base, with 12 bases lying between them. CDR1 and CDR2 from the germline V gene are SGHKS and YYEKEE (reference sequence). CDR3 DNA: TGTGCCAGCAGCTTGCAAACAGAGCTTTCCTACGAGCAGTACTTC. Residues: CASSLQTELSYEQYF. The entire variable domain, with the rest obtained from reference TRBV5-5 and TRBJ2-7, is as follows: DAGVTQSPTHLIKTRGQQVTLRCSPISGHKSVSWYQQVLGQGPQFIFQYYEKEERGRGNFPDRFSARQFPNYSSELNVNALLLGDSALYLCASSLQTELSYEQYFGPGTRLTVT.

This clonotype has at least ten counts. This sequence joins TRBV19 and TRBJ1-5; tentatively, D is TRBD1 (6 bases). Germline-derived CDR1 and CDR2 are LNHDA and SQIVND (reference sequence). Deletions cut 3 bases from V and 5 bases from J, with 14 bases between. The CDR3 is 15 amino acids. CDR3 in DNA: TGTGCCAGTAGTATGAGGGGGGTAAGGTATCAGCCCCAGCATTTT. Translation: CASSMRGVRYQPQHF.

The V gene is TRBV6-8, the J gene TRBJ2-7; 13 bases map to TRBD2. The CDR3 has 16 amino acids. Trimming cost V 2 bases and J 4 bases; bases outside gene matches: 5. Looked up from germline, CDR1 is MNHGY and CDR2 is SAAAGT. The DNA for the CDR3 is TGTGCCAGCAGTTACCGACTAGCGGGAGGCGTATACGAGCAGTACTTC. Its translation is CASSYRLAGGVYEQYF.

In its sample, this clonotype was seen a few times. This chain connects TRBV10-3 to TRBJ1-1; D remains ambiguous. V lost 3 bases and J 5 bases, leaving 4 bases between the germline ends. CDR3 length equals 11 residues. In germline, CDR1 is ENHRY, CDR2 SYGVKD. CDR3 nucleotide sequence: TGTGCCATCAGTGACCAGACTGAAGCTTTCTTT. This translates into CAISDQTEAFF.

This clonotype has at least ten counts. V and J are TRBV11-2 and TRBJ1-1; 7 nucleotides match TRBD1. There are 15 residues in the CDR3. The germline gives CDR1 SGHAT, CDR2 FQNNGV. V lost 5 bases, J lost 4 bases, and 10 bases stayed unmatched. The CDR3 is CASSGDRAGITEAFF. Here the CDR3 DNA reads TGTGCCAGCAGCGGCGACAGGGCTGGTATCACTGAAGCTTTCTTT.

In its sample, this clonotype was seen a few times. The rearrangement uses TRBV7-6 and TRBJ2-1, with 15 positions matching TRBD2. The CDR3 is 17 residues long. V was clipped by 9 bases and J by 0 bases; unmatched bases: 6. Germline V gene lookup returns CDR1 SGHVS and CDR2 FNYEAQ. CDR3 sequence (DNA): TGTGCCAGTCGGAGGGGACTAGCGGGGGGCTCCTACAATGAGCAGTTCTTC. Residues: CASRRGLAGGSYNEQFF.

The gene calls are TRBV3-1 and TRBJ2-5; tentative D call: TRBD1 (6 bases). Deletions cut 7 bases from V and 8 bases from J, with 14 bases between. CDR1 LGHDT and CDR2 YNNKEL come from the germline V gene (reference sequence). The CDR3 has 12 amino acids. CDR3 sequence reads: CASTTLQGTQYF. DNA for the CDR3: TGTGCCAGCACCACCTTACAGGGCACCCAGTACTTC.

The rearrangement uses TRBV7-3 and TRBJ1-2; tentatively, D is TRBD1 (6 bases). Looked up from germline, CDR1 is SGHTA and CDR2 is FQGTGA. The CDR3 length is 15 residues. The V and J ends lost 2 bases and 4 bases respectively, with 14 bases between them. The CDR3 region is CASSLGPGGPYGYTF. CDR3 nucleotide sequence: TGTGCCAGCAGCTTAGGCCCCGGGGGCCCCTATGGCTACACCTTC.

The sample holds one count of this clonotype. The chain uses TRBV30 and TRBJ2-7, with unresolved D. The ends were cut back, 7 bases at V and 3 bases at J, with 7 bases in the middle. CDR3 length: 10 residues. Germline assignment: CDR1 GTSNPN and CDR2 SVGIG (reference sequence). Written as DNA, the CDR3 is TGTGCCTCCGACGACTACGAGCAGTACTTC. The encoded protein is CASDDYEQYF.

This clonotype showed up just a few times. The rearrangement links TRBV19 to TRBJ1-1, with D unresolved. Germline V CDR1 and CDR2: LNHDA, SQIVND (reference sequence). The V end was cut by 6 bases, the J end by 1 base, with 9 bases between. This CDR3 has 13 amino acids. CDR3 coding DNA: TGTGCCAGTAGGTTAGTTCCGAACACTGAAGCTTTCTTT. It translates to CASRLVPNTEAFF.

V and J are TRBV30 and TRBJ2-7, with a weak D call TRBD1 (5 bases). V was cut by 3 bases and J by 5 bases, with 11 bases left in between. This CDR3 has 12 residues. CDR1 is GTSNPN, CDR2 SVGIG, per germline (reference sequence). The CDR3 region has the DNA TGTGCCTGGAGGTCAGGGTACCACGAGCAGTACTTC. It is translated as CAWRSGYHEQYF.

The chain links TRBV20-1 to TRBJ2-5; TRBD2 agrees at 7 bases. The CDR3 length is 18 residues. The V and J ends lost 0 bases and 3 bases, in that order; junction bases with no gene match: 16. Germline V gene lookup returns CDR1 DFQATT and CDR2 SNEGSKA (reference sequence). DNA of the CDR3: TGCAGTGCTAGAGATCCTCAGGACCGGCGGGAGAGGGAAGAGACCCAGTACTTC. It yields the protein CSARDPQDRREREETQYF.

As for this clonotype: One junction end disagrees with the germline gene, perhaps due to a read error. The rearrangement uses TRBV7-3 and TRBJ1-1; 11 positions match TRBD1. The CDR3 has 14 amino acids. The germline V gene has CDR1 SGHTA and CDR2 FQGTGA. CDR3 nucleotide sequence: TGTGCTAGCAGCTCGGGACAGGGGGGGCCTGAAGCTTTCTTT. Translated, it gives CASSSGQGGPEAFF.

The chain couples TRBV20-1 to TRBJ1-5; tentative D call: TRBD1 (5 bases). The germline gives CDR1 DFQATT, CDR2 SNEGSKA (reference sequence). Between the trimmed V and J ends, which lost 5 bases and 5 bases, there was a span of 16 bases. The CDR3 is 14 residues long. The CDR3 loop reads CSAGSGGGDQPQHF. CDR3 in DNA: TGCAGTGCTGGGAGCGGGGGGGGAGATCAGCCCCAGCATTTT.

This clonotype was observed many times. J is TRBJ2-7 and V is TRBV7-9; D gene unclear. CDR1 is SEHNR and CDR2 is FQNEAQ in the germline V gene (reference sequence). Trimming removed 5 bases at V and 7 bases at J, with 15 bases between. The CDR3 has 13 amino acids. CDR3 amino acids: CASSPLLEEEQYF. The CDR3 bases are TGTGCCAGCAGCCCCCTACTTGAAGAAGAGCAGTACTTC.

Concerning this clonotype itself: Compared with germline, one end of the junction differs, possibly owing to a read error. The gene calls are TRBV7-4 and TRBJ2-3; D call uncertain. From germline, CDR1 is SGHVT and CDR2 SQSDAQ. The CDR3 sequence is 14 residues long. The CDR3 protein is CVSSLTLTTDTQYF. The CDR3 DNA reads as TGTGTCAGCAGCCTGACCTTAACCACAGATACGCAGTATTTT.

This clonotype has more than one count but fewer than ten. The V gene is TRBV7-8, the J gene TRBJ2-1; 7 bases map to TRBD2. The CDR3 consists of 16 residues. Unmatched junction bases numbered 11, after V lost 5 bases and J lost 4 bases. Germline CDR1 SGHVS, CDR2 FQNEAQ. CDR3 nucleotide sequence: TGTGCCAGCAGCCCCTATCGGGGGGACCCATACAATGAGCAGTTCTTC. This encodes CASSPYRGDPYNEQFF.